This T cell receptor beta chain is from a study of blood T cell repertoires in COVID-19. Study background: Italy, Spain and the United States were the sources of the convalescent and acute COVID-19 samples. PBMCs, B-cell-depleted T cells, or T cells were the source of the cDNA or gDNA that made up the material.

Looked up from germline, CDR1 is MNHEY and CDR2 is SMNVEV (reference sequence). The length of the CDR3 is 16 residues. V dropped 5 bases and J dropped 6 bases, with 20 bases sitting between them. In the authors' methods: Reference gene primers were amplified, and this amplification served to estimate nucleated cell counts. Sequencing was performed with immunoSEQ multiplex PCR; in TCRdb, only in-frame clones are kept and a portion is missing. That table furnishes V, J and clone size, whereas the DNA furnished D and trimming. The profile shows about 81,000 clones, approximately 89% of them singletons. The material sequenced was peripheral blood. This receptor was obtained from a man in his 70s with active or convalescent COVID-19. V usage is TRBV27 and J usage is TRBJ1-3; no definite D call. The CDR3 DNA reads TGTGCCAGCAGTCCGGCGAGTGAGGGCGCGGAAAACACCATATATTTT. It translates to CASSPASEGAENTIYF.